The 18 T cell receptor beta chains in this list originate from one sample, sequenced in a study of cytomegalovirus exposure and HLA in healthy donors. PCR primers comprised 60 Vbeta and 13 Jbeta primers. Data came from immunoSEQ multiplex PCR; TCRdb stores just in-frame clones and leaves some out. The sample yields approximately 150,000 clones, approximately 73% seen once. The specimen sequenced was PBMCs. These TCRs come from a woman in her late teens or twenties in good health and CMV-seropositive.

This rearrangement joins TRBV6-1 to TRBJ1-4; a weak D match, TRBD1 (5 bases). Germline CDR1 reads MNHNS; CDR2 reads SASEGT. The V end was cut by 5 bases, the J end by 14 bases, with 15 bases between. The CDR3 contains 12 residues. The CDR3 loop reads CASSSGGLGLFF. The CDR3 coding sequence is TGTGCCAGCAGTTCCGGGGGTCTGGGGCTGTTTTTT.

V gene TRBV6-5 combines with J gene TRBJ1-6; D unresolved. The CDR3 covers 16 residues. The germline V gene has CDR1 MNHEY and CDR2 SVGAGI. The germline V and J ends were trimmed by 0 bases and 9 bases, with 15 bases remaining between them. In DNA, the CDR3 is TGTGCCAGCAGTTACTCGGGCTTTGAAATGGGTTCACCCCTCCACTTT. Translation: CASSYSGFEMGSPLHF.

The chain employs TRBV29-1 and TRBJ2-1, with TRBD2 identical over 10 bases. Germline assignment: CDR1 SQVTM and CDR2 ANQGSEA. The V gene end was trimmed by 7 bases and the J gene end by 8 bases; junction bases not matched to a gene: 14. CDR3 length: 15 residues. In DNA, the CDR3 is TGCAGCGGGCTAGTCAGCGGGGGGGGTTTCTATGAGCAGTTCTTC. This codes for CSGLVSGGGFYEQFF.

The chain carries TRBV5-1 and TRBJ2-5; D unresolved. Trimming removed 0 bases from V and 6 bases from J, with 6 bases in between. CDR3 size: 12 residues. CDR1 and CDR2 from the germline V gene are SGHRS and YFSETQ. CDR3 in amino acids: CASSLVPKTQYF. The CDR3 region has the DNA TGCGCCAGCAGCTTGGTTCCCAAGACCCAGTACTTC.

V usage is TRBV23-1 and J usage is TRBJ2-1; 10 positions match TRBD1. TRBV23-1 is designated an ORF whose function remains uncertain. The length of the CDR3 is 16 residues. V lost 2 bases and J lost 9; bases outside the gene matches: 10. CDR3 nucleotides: TGCGCCAGCAGTCAACTCGACAGGGGGCGACTAATTGAGCAGTTCTTC. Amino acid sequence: CASSQLDRGRLIEQFF.

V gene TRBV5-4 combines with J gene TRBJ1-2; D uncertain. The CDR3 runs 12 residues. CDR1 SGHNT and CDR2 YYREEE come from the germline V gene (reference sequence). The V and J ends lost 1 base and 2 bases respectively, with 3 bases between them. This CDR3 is CASSLQNYGYTF. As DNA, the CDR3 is TGTGCCAGCAGCTTGCAGAACTATGGCTACACCTTC.

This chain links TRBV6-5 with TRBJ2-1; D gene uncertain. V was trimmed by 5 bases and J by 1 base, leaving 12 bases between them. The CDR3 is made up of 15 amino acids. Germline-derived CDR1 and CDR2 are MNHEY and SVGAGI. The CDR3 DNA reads TGTGCCAGCAGTAGACGACACCTATCCTACAATGAGCAGTTCTTC. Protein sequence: CASSRRHLSYNEQFF.

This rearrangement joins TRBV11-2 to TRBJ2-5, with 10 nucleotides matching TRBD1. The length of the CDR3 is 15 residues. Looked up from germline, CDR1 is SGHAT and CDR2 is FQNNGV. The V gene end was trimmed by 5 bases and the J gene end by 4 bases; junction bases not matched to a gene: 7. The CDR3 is CASSLGRTGGETQYF. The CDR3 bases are TGTGCCAGCAGCCTCGGGCGGACAGGGGGAGAGACCCAGTACTTC.

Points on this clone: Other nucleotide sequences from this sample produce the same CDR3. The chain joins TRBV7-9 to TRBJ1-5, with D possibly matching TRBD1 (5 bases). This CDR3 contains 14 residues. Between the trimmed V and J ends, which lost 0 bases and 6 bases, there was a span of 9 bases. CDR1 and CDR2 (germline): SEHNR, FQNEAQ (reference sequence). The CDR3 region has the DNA TGTGCCAGCAGCTTAGCCGGGGGAGGTCAGCCCCAGCATTTT. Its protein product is CASSLAGGGQPQHF.

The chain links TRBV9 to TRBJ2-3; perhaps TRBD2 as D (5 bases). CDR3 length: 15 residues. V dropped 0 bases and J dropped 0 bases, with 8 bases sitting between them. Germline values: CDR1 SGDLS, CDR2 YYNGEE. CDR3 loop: CASSVAGFSTDTQYF. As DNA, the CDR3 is TGTGCCAGCAGCGTAGCGGGATTTAGCACAGATACGCAGTATTTT.

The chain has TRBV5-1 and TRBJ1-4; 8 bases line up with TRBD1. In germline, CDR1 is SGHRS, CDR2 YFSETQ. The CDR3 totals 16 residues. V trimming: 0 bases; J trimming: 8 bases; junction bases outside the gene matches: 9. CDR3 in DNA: TGCGCCAGCAGCTTGGAGGCCTCAGGGGGCAAAGAAAAACTGTTTTTT. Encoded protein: CASSLEASGGKEKLFF.

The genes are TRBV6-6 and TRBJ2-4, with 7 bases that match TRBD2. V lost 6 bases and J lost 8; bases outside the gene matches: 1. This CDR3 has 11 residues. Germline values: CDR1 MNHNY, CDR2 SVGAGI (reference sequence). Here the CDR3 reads CASSRGDIQYF. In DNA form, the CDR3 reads TGTGCCAGCAGCCGGGGGGACATTCAGTACTTC.

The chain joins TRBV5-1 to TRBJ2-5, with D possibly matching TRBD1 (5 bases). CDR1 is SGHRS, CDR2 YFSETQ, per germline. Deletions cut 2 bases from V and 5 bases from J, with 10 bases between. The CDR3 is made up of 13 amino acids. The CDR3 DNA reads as TGCGCCAGCAGCTTTACAGGTCTCGAGACCCAGTACTTC. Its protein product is CASSFTGLETQYF. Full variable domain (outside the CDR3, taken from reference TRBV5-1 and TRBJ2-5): KAGVTQTPRYLIKTRGQQVTLSCSPISGHRSVSWYQQTPGQGLQFLFEYFSETQRNKGNFPGRFSGRQFSNSRSEMNVSTLELGDSALYLCASSFTGLETQYFGPGTRLLVL.

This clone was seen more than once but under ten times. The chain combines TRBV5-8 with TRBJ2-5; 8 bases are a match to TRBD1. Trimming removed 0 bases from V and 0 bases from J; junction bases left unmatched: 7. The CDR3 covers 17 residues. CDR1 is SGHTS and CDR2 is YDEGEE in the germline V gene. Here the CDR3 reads CASSLGRTGKYQETQYF. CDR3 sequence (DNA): TGTGCCAGCAGCTTGGGAAGGACAGGGAAGTACCAAGAGACCCAGTACTTC.

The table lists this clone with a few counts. CDR3 sequence reads: CASSPVRLAGGLGVGELFF. The CDR3 DNA sequence: TGCGCCAGCAGCCCCGTACGACTAGCGGGGGGCCTTGGTGTCGGGGAGCTGTTTTTT. This chain uses TRBV5-1 with TRBJ2-2, with 13 positions matching TRBD2. Germline V gives CDR1 SGHRS, CDR2 YFSETQ. The CDR3 is made up of 19 amino acids. Trimming at V came to 4 bases and at J to 7 bases, leaving 16 bases not matched to a gene.

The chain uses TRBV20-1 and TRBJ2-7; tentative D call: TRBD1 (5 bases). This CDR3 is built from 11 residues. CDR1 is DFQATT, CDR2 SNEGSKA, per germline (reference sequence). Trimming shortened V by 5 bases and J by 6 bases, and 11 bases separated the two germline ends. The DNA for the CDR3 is TGCAGTGCTCCACGTACAGGCGAGCAGTACTTC. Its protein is CSAPRTGEQYF.

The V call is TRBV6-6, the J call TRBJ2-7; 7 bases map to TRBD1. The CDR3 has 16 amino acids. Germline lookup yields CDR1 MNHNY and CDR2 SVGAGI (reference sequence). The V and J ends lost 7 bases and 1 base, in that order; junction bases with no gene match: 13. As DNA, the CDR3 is TGTGCCAGCAATCCCAACCCGGGGACAGTATCCTACGAGCAGTACTTC. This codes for CASNPNPGTVSYEQYF.

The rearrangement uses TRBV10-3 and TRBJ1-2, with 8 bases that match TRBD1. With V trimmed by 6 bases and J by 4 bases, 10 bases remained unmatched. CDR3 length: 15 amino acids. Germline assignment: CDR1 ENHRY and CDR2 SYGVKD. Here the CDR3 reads CAISRDLTGGYGYTF. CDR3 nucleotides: TGTGCCATCAGCCGTGACTTAACAGGGGGCTATGGCTACACCTTC.